Each of the 10 T cell receptor beta chains below was sequenced from the same sample in a study of T-cell memory formation after mild COVID-19 (dated by TCRdb to about 2021). The library came from 5' RACE. The sample was run on an Illumina NovaSeq 6000. The public reads were reprocessed in TCRdb via fastp at Q25 and MiXCR, keeping in-frame beta chains. Every CDR3 protein is listed once, alongside the most common genes and DNA of its rows. This sample gives about 250,000 distinct CDR3 sequences in total; 16% of them show up just once. Together, the top ten hold approximately 3.4% of the sample. The sample taken for sequencing was PBMCs or a T cell subset sorted from them (not recorded which). All receptors come from a young man who had mild COVID-19 (a few samples of this study predate the infection). The sample titles of this study are shuffled in the database, so cell type and time point are left out; the donor was told from shared clones.

The gene calls are TRBV10-1 and TRBJ2-5, with D possibly TRBD2 on 7 matching bases. V lost 2 bases and J lost 5, with 12 bases in between. Germline lookup yields CDR1 WNHNN and CDR2 SYGVQD (reference sequence). The CDR3 consists of 14 residues. CDR3 DNA sequence: TGCGCCAGCAGTGAGGGGGGGGCGGGGGAGACCCAGTACTTC. Residues: CASSEGGAGETQYF.

The rearrangement links TRBV4-3 to TRBJ1-1; a weak D match, TRBD1 (5 bases). Per germline, CDR1 LGHNA and CDR2 YSLEER. This CDR3 is built from 16 residues. The V gene lost 1 base and the J gene lost 1 base, with 13 bases spanning the gap. The CDR3 coding sequence is TGCGCCAGCAGCCAAGTATGGCAGGGTGGGAACACTGAAGCTTTCTTT. It translates to CASSQVWQGGNTEAFF.

This clonotype showed up just once. J is TRBJ2-3 and V is TRBV2; 8 bases align to TRBD1. Germline CDR1 and CDR2: SNHLY and FYNNEI. J lost 3 bases, V lost 4 bases, and 6 bases had no gene match. The CDR3 is 15 residues long. CDR3 in amino acids: CASSATRGLTDTQYF. CDR3 nucleotide sequence: TGTGCCAGCAGTGCAACCAGGGGGCTGACAGATACGCAGTATTTT.

This clonotype has more than one count but fewer than ten. The V gene is TRBV7-6, the J gene TRBJ2-3; D is possibly TRBD2 (6 bases). Germline loops: CDR1 SGHVS, CDR2 FNYEAQ. Trimming removed 5 bases at V and 5 bases at J, with 11 bases between. This CDR3 has 13 amino acids. The CDR3 nucleotides read TGTGCCAGCAGCCTTCGGGGACTAGATACGCAGTATTTT. This encodes CASSLRGLDTQYF. The full variable domain, rest sourced from reference TRBV7-6 and TRBJ2-3, is GAGVSQSPRYKVTKRGQDVALRCDPISGHVSLYWYRQALGQGPEFLTYFNYEAQQDKSGLPNDRFSAERPEGSISTLTIQRTEQRDSAMYRCASSLRGLDTQYFGPGTRLTVL.

This clonotype turned up a few times. V usage is TRBV4-1 and J usage is TRBJ2-3; tentatively, D is TRBD1 or TRBD2 (5 bases each). Germline assignment: CDR1 MGHRA and CDR2 YSYEKL. The CDR3 extends over 17 amino acids. The ends were cut back, 3 bases at V and 6 bases at J, with 22 bases in the middle. Here the CDR3 DNA reads TGCGCCAGCAGCCATGTCGGGGTAGGGCAGGGCATGGATACGCAGTATTTT. It yields the protein CASSHVGVGQGMDTQYF.

This clonotype has only a few counts. The V gene is TRBV28, the J gene TRBJ1-5; 9 bases line up with TRBD1. This CDR3 has 14 amino acids. The germline V gene encodes CDR1 MDHEN and CDR2 SYDVKM. V was pared by 2 bases and J by 4 bases, with 0 bases of the junction left unmatched. Here the CDR3 reads CASSLGTGNQPQHF. Here the CDR3 DNA reads TGTGCCAGCAGTTTAGGGACAGGGAATCAGCCCCAGCATTTT.

V usage is TRBV5-1 and J usage is TRBJ2-5; 9 nucleotides match TRBD2. The V and J ends lost 0 bases and 5 bases, in that order; junction bases with no gene match: 8. The CDR3 sequence is 16 residues long. In germline, CDR1 is SGHRS, CDR2 YFSETQ. In DNA form, the CDR3 reads TGCGCCAGCAGCTTGGAGGGAGCTAGCGGGGCCGAGACCCAGTACTTC. Encoded protein: CASSLEGASGAETQYF.

The V and J genes are TRBV11-2 and TRBJ2-3; TRBD1 matches 7 bases. The V gene end was trimmed by 5 bases and the J gene end by 6 bases; junction bases not matched to a gene: 2. The CDR3 length is 12 residues. The germline V gene has CDR1 SGHAT and CDR2 FQNNGV. The CDR3 DNA sequence: TGTGCCAGCAGCCCACAGGGGGATACGCAGTATTTT. Amino acid sequence: CASSPQGDTQYF.

In its sample, this clonotype was seen many times. The chain couples TRBV5-1 to TRBJ2-1, with 9 bases identical to TRBD2. The V segment lost 0 bases and the J segment 7 bases; nucleotides outside the gene matches: 5. This CDR3 region has 15 residues. Germline V gives CDR1 SGHRS, CDR2 YFSETQ. The CDR3 sequence is CASSLVAGGENEQFF. Here the CDR3 DNA reads TGCGCCAGCAGCTTGGTTGCGGGGGGGGAGAATGAGCAGTTCTTC.

The chain couples TRBV20-1 to TRBJ2-5, with no clear D. This CDR3 is 12 amino acids long. Trimming removed 0 bases from V and 2 bases from J, with 4 bases in between. Per the germline V gene, CDR1 is DFQATT and CDR2 is SNEGSKA (reference sequence). The CDR3 region is CSARDVQETQYF. In DNA, the CDR3 is TGCAGTGCTAGAGATGTACAAGAGACCCAGTACTTC.